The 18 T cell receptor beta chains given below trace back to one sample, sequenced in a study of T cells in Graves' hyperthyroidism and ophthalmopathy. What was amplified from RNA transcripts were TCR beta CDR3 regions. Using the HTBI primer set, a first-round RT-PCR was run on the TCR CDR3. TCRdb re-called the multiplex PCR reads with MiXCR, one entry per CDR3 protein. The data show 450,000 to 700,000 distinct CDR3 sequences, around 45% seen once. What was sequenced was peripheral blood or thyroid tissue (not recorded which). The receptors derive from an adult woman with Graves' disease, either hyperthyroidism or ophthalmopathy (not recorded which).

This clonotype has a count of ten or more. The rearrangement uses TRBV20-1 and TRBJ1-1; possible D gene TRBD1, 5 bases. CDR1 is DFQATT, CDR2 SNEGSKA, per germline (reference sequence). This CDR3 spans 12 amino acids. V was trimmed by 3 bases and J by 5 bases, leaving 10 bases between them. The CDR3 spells CSARRGETEAFF. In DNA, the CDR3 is TGCAGTGCTAGGCGGGGGGAGACTGAAGCTTTCTTT.

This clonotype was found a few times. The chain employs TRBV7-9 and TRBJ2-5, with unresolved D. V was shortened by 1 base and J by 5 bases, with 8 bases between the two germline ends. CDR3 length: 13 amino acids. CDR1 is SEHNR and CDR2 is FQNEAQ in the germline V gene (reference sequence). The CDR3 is CASSLGLDETQYF. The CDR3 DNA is TGTGCCAGCAGCTTAGGGCTAGATGAGACCCAGTACTTC.

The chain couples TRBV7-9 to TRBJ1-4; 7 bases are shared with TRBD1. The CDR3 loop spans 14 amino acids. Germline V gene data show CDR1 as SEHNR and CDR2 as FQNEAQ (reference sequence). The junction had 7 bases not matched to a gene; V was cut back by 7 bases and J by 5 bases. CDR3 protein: CASNRGTENEKLFF. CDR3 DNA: TGTGCCAGCAATCGCGGGACAGAGAATGAAAAACTGTTTTTT.

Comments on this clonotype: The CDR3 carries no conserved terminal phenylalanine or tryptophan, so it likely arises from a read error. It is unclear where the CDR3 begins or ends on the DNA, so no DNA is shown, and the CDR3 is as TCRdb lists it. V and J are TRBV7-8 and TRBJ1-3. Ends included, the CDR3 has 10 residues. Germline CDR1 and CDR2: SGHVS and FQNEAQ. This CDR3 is CASSLDHTGP.

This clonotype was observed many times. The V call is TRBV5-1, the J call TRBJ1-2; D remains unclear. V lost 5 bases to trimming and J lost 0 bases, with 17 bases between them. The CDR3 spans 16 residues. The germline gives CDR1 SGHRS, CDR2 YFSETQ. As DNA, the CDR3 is TGCGCCAGCAGAACGAGTCCGGGCGGTACTAACTATGGCTACACCTTC. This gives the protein CASRTSPGGTNYGYTF.

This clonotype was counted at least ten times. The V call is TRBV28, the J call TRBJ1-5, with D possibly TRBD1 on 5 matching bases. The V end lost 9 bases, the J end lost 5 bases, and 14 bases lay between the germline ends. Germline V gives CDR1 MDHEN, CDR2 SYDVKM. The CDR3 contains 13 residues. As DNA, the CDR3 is TGTGCCAGTACCGGGACGGAGGATCAGCCCCAGCATTTT. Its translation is CASTGTEDQPQHF.

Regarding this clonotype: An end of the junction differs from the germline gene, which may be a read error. CDR3 amino acids: CVSSVEPGQGAYGYTF. The CDR3 region has the DNA TGTGTCAGCAGCGTCGAACCGGGACAGGGGGCCTATGGCTACACCTTC. This chain connects TRBV9 to TRBJ1-2, with TRBD1 matching over 12 bases. Germline CDR1 reads SGDLS; CDR2 reads YYNGEE. This CDR3 is 16 amino acids long. The full variable domain, its missing parts supplied by reference TRBV9 and TRBJ1-2, is DSGVTQTPKHLITATGQRVTLRCSPRSGDLSVYWYQQSLDQGLQFLIQYYNGEERAKGNILERFSAQQFPDLHSELNLSSLELGDSALYFCVSSVEPGQGAYGYTFGSGTRLTVV.

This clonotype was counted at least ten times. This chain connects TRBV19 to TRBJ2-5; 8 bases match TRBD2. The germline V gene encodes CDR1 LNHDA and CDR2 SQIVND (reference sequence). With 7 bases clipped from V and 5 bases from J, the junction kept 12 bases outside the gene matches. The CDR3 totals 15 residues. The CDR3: CASTPWGAGVETQYF. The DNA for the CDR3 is TGTGCCAGTACCCCCTGGGGAGCGGGAGTGGAGACCCAGTACTTC.

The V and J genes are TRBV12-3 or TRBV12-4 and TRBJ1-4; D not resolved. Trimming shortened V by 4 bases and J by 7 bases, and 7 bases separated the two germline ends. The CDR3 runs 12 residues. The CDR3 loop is CASSWVGEKLFF. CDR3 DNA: TGTGCCAGCAGTTGGGTGGGTGAAAAACTGTTTTTT.

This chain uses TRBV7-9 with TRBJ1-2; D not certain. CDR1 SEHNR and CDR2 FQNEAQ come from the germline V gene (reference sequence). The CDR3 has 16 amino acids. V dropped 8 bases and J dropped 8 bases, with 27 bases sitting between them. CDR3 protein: CASRTQRDRGFGGYTF. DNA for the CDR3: TGTGCCAGCCGTACCCAACGGGATCGCGGATTTGGGGGCTACACCTTC.

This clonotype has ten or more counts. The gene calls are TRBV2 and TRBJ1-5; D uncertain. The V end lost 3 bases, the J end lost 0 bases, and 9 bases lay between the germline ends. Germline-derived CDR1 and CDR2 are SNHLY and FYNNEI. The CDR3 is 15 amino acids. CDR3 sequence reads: CASSDGVFSNQPQHF. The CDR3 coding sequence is TGTGCCAGCAGTGATGGGGTGTTTAGCAATCAGCCCCAGCATTTT.

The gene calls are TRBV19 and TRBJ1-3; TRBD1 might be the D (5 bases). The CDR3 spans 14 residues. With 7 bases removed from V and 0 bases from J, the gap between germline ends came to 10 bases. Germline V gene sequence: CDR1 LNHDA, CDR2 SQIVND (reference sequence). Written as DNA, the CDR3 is TGTGCCAGTACCCACAGGTCCTCTGGAAACACCATATATTTT. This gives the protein CASTHRSSGNTIYF.

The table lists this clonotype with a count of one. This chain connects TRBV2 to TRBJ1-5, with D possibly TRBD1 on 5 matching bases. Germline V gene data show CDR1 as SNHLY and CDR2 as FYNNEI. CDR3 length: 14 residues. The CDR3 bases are TGTGCTAGAGGACCAGGGAAAATAAGTCAGCCCCAGCATTTT. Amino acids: CARGPGKISQPQHF. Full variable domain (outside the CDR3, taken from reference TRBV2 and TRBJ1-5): EPEVTQTPSHQVTQMGQEVILRCVPISNHLYFYWYRQILGQKVEFLVSFYNNEISEKSEIFDDQFSVERPDGSNFTLKIRSTKLEDSAMYFCARGPGKISQPQHFGDGTRLSIL.

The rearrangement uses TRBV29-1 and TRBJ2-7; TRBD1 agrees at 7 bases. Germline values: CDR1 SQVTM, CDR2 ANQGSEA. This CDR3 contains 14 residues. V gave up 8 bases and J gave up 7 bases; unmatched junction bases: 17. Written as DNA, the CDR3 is TGCAGCAGGCGGACAGGCGTCGAGTCGAATGAGCAGTACTTC. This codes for CSRRTGVESNEQYF.

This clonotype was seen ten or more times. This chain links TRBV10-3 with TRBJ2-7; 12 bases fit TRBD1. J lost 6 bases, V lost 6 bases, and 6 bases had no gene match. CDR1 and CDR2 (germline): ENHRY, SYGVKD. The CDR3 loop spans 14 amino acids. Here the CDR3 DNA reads TGTGCCATCAGGACCGGGACAGGGGGCTCCGAGCAGTACTTC. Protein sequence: CAIRTGTGGSEQYF.

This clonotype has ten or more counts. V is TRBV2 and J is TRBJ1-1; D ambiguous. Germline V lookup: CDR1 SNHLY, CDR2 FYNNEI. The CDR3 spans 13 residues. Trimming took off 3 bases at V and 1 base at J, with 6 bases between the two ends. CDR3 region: CASSELENTEAFF. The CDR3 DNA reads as TGTGCCAGCAGTGAGTTGGAGAACACTGAAGCTTTCTTT.

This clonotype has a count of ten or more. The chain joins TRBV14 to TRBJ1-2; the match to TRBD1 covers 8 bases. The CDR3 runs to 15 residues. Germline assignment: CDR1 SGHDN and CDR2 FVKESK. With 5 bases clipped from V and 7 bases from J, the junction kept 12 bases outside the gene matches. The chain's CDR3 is CASSFSGTGRLGYTF. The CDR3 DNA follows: TGTGCCAGCAGCTTTTCCGGGACAGGACGTCTTGGCTACACCTTC. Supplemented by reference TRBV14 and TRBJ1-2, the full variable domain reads EAGVTQFPSHSVIEKGQTVTLRCDPISGHDNLYWYRRVMGKEIKFLLHFVKESKQDESGMPNNRFLAERTGGTYSTLKVQPAELEDSGVYFCASSFSGTGRLGYTFGSGTRLTVV.

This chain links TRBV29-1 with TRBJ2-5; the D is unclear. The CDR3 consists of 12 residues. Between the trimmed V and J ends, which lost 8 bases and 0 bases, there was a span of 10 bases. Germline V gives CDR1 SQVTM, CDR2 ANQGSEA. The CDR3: CSYSEYQETQYF. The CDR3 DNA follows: TGCAGCTACTCCGAGTACCAAGAGACCCAGTACTTC.